This T cell receptor (beta chain) originates from a study of blood T cell repertoires in COVID-19. The protocol was immunoSEQ multiplex PCR, while the TCRdb copy is restricted to in-frame clones and leaves out a portion. The table has 120,000 or so clones, about four fifths seen once; the top ten hold about 4.2%. Germline loops: CDR1 MNHEY, CDR2 SMNVEV (reference sequence). The V end was cut by 5 bases, the J end by 0 bases, with 11 bases between. This CDR3 has 15 residues. The receptor was isolated from a woman in her seventies with acute or convalescent COVID-19. The chain links TRBV27 to TRBJ1-5, with a weak D call TRBD1 (6 bases). Sequenced input: peripheral blood. The CDR3 nucleotides read TGTGCCAGCAGTCGGAGCAGGGGTAGCAATCAGCCCCAGCATTTT. Translation gives CASSRSRGSNQPQHF.